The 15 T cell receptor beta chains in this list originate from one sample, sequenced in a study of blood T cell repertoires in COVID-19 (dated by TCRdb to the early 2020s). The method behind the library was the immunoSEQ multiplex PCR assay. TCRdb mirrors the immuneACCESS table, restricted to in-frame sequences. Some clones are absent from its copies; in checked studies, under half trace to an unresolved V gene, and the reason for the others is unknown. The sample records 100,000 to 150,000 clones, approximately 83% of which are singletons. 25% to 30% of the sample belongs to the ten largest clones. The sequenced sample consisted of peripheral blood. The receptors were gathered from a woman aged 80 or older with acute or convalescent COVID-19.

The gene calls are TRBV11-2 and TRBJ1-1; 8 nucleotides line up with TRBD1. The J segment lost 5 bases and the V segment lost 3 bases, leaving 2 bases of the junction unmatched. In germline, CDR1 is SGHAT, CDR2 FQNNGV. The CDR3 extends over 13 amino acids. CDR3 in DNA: TGTGCCAGCAGCTTCAACAGGGGGACTGAAGCTTTCTTT. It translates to CASSFNRGTEAFF.

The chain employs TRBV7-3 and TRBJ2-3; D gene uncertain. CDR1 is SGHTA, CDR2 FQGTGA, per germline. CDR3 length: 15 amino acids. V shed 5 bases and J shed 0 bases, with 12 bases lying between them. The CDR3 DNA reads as TGTGCCAGCAGCCCCCTTAGCTCAAGCACAGATACGCAGTATTTT. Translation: CASSPLSSSTDTQYF.

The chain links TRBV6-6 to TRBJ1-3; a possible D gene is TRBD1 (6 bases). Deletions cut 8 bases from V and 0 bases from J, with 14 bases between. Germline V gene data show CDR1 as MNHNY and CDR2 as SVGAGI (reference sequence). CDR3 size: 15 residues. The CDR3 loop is CASVTQGSSGNTIYF. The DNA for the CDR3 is TGTGCCAGCGTTACTCAGGGGAGCTCTGGAAACACCATATATTTT.

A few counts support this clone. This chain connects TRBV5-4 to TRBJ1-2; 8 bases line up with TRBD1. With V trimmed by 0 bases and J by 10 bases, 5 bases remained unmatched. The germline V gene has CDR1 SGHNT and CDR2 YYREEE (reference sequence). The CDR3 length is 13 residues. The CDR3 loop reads CASSLGGQDHYTF. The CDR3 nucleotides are TGTGCCAGCAGCTTGGGGGGACAGGACCACTACACCTTC.

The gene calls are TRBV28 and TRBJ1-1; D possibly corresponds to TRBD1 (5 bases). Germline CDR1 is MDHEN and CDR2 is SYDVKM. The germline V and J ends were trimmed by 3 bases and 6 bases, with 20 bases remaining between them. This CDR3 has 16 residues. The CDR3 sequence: CASSFLGRGRTPEAFF. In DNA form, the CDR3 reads TGTGCCAGCAGTTTCCTGGGGCGGGGCCGGACCCCTGAAGCTTTCTTT.

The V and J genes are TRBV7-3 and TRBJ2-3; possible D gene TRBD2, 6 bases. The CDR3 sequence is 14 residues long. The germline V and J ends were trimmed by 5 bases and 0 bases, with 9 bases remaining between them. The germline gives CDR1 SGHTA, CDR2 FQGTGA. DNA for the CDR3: TGTGCCAGCAGCCCCGGGACTAGCACAGATACGCAGTATTTT. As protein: CASSPGTSTDTQYF.

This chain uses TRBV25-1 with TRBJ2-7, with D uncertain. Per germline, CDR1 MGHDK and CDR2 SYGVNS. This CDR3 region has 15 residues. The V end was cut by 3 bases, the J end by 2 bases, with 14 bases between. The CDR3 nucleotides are TGTGCCAGCAGTGATCCCCTGGGCAGCACCTACGAGCAGTACTTC. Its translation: CASSDPLGSTYEQYF.

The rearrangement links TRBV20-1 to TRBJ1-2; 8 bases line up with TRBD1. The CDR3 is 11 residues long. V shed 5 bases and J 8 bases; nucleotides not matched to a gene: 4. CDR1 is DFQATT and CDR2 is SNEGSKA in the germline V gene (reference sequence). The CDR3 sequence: CSASGQGGYTF. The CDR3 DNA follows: TGCAGTGCTTCCGGACAGGGCGGCTACACCTTC.

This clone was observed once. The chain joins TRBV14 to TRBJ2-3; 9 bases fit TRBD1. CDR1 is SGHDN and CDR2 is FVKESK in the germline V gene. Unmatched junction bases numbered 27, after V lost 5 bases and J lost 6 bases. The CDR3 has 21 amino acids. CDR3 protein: CASSARVVPATGGNFRDTQYF. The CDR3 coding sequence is TGTGCCAGCAGCGCCAGAGTAGTACCGGCGACAGGGGGTAATTTCAGGGATACGCAGTATTTT.

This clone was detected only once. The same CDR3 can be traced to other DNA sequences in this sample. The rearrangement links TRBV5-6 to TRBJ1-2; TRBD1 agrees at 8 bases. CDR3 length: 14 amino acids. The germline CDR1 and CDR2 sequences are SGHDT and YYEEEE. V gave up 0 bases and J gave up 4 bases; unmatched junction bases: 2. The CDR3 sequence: CASSLGQGAYGYTF. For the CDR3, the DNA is TGTGCCAGCAGCTTGGGGCAGGGGGCCTATGGCTACACCTTC.

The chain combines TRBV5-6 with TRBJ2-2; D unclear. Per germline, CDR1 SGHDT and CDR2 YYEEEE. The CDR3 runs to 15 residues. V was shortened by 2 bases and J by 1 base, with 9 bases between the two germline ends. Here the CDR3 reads CASSFLLLNTGELFF. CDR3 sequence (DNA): TGTGCCAGCAGCTTCCTACTCCTGAACACCGGGGAGCTGTTTTTT.

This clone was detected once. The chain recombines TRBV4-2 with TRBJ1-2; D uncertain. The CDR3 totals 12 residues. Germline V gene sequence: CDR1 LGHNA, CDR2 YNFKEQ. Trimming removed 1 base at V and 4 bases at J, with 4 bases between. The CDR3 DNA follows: TGTGCCAGCAGCCAAGCCTCCTATGGCTACACCTTC. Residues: CASSQASYGYTF.

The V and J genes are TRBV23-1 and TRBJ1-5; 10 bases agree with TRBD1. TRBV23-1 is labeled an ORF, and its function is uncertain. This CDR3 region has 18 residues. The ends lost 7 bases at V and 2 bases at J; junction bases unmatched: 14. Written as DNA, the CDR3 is TGCGCCAGCACCGCAGGACAGGGGGGAGGTGAAGGCAATCAGCCCCAGCATTTT. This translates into CASTAGQGGGEGNQPQHF.

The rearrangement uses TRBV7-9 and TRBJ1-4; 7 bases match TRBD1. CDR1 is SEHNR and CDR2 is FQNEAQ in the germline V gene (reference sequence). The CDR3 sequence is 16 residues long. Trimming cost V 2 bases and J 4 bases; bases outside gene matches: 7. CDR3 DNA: TGTGCCAGCAGCTTAATGAAGGGGGCGAGTAATGAAAAACTGTTTTTT. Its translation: CASSLMKGASNEKLFF.

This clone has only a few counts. CDR3 bases: TGTGCCAGCAGCACCAGACTGGCGGGGACTGGAAACACCATATATTTT. It encodes CASSTRLAGTGNTIYF. The chain is built from TRBV9 and TRBJ1-3; D not resolved. Trimming cost V 4 bases and J 2 bases, with 16 bases left between them. Germline V lookup: CDR1 SGDLS, CDR2 YYNGEE. The CDR3 spans 16 residues.